This TCR beta chain derives from a study of T cells in narcolepsy (dated by TCRdb to between 2018 and 2020). Study-wide context: The study enrolled patients with narcolepsy type 1 or type 2 (NT1, NT2) together with healthy control donors. The study sought autoreactive T cells targeting hypocretin neuron self-antigens (hypocretin, TRIB2) in narcolepsy patients, using TCR Vbeta sequencing to track clonotypes in blood and CSF. Beyond this particular receptor, the publication reports: HCRT-specific and TRIB2-specific autoreactive clonotypes were highlighted in plots that compared CD4+ T cell clonotypes in CSF versus blood from the same patient. According to the report, autoreactive clonotypes were detected serially in the blood of the same patients and of different patients, but not in healthy controls. Numbers of sequenced blood memory CD4+ clonotypes were comparable, averaging around 40,000 in patients and about 33,000 in controls. No sequences matching autoreactive T cell clones were contained in some blood memory CD4+ repertoires from patients and controls.

For TCR Vbeta sequencing, memory CD4+ T cells were sorted ex vivo from the peripheral blood of narcolepsy patients and healthy controls. Preparation of the library involved the immunoSEQ multiplex PCR assay. The table was pulled from immuneACCESS by TCRdb, which kept in-frame rearrangements only. Such tables lose some clones; where checked, under half of the loss comes from unresolved V genes, and the rest has no known cause. This sample holds tens of thousands of clones; 75% to 90% were observed only once. Of the sample, around 1% is held by the ten largest clones. Based on the germline V gene, the CDR1 and CDR2 sequences are SGDLS and YYNGEE. From its cysteine to its phenylalanine, the CDR3 spans 15 amino acids. Only the CDR3 portion is preserved as DNA: 45 bases, with reading frame beginning at the first base. Trimming costs V 0 bases and J 2 bases, and their ends lie 10 bases apart. Details on this clone: This clone's antigen is unknown. No base quality values were provided; no much bigger clone lies one nucleotide off.

This receptor chain uses TRBV9 and TRBJ2-3; no confident D gene assignment can be made. This TCR came from a human donor in good health. Specimen: memory (CD45RA-) CD4+ T cells from blood. The meaning of the sample's cell subset or site label: memory T cells sorted ex vivo from peripheral blood. At the DNA level, the sequence is TGTGCCAGCAGCGTAGGGACGGCCAACACAGATACGCAGTATTTT. It encodes CASSVGTANTDTQYF.